These 19 T cell receptor beta chains came from one sample sequenced in a study of blood T cell repertoires in COVID-19. Here immunoSEQ multiplex PCR was the method, and the copy in TCRdb shows in-frame clones only, minus some. This sample yields about 240,000 clones, of which about 82% are seen a single time; roughly 12% belongs to the top ten. Sequenced: peripheral blood. All receptors come from a man older than 75 with acute or convalescent COVID-19.

This chain uses TRBV4-1 with TRBJ1-5; 7 bases are a match to TRBD1. The CDR3 runs to 14 residues. Losses at the gene ends were 3 bases for V and 2 bases for J; bases not matched to a gene: 1. The V gene's germline CDR1 is MGHRA and CDR2 YSYEKL. The CDR3, as DNA: TGCGCCAGCAGCCATACAGGGGGCAATCAGCCCCAGCATTTT. This codes for CASSHTGGNQPQHF.

The J gene is TRBJ2-1, the V gene TRBV7-9; 9 bases line up with TRBD2. Germline trimming cut 4 bases from V and 8 bases from J; bases unmatched to any gene: 9. CDR3 length: 15 residues. CDR1 and CDR2 (germline): SEHNR, FQNEAQ (reference sequence). DNA of the CDR3: TGTGCCAGCAGCTCCCGCGGGGGGGGGCCTTATGAGCAGTTCTTC. Protein sequence: CASSSRGGGPYEQFF.

The CDR3 DNA is TGTGCCAGCAGCCAAGATCATACAGGGAATCAAGATACGCAGTATTTT. Translation gives CASSQDHTGNQDTQYF. This chain uses TRBV4-2 with TRBJ2-3; TRBD1 might be the D (6 bases). The CDR3 is 16 amino acids. The V gene lost 0 bases and the J gene lost 5 bases, with 15 bases spanning the gap. From germline, CDR1 is LGHNA and CDR2 YNFKEQ.

CDR3: CASSTITGHGQPQHF. Written as DNA, the CDR3 is TGTGCCAGTAGTACCATCACAGGGCACGGGCAGCCCCAGCATTTT. The chain employs TRBV19 and TRBJ1-5; D possibly corresponds to TRBD1 (6 bases). Trimming stripped 4 bases from V and 7 bases from J, with 17 bases between. The CDR3 runs to 15 residues. Germline assignment: CDR1 LNHDA and CDR2 SQIVND (reference sequence).

This rearrangement joins TRBV6-5 to TRBJ1-5; no definite D call. The CDR3 contains 15 residues. Per germline, CDR1 MNHEY and CDR2 SVGAGI. The V gene lost 6 bases and the J gene lost 0 bases, with 12 bases spanning the gap. The DNA for the CDR3 is TGTGCCAGCAGCTCTGACGCGGTTAGCAATCAGCCCCAGCATTTT. Translation gives CASSSDAVSNQPQHF.

The chain uses TRBV10-3 and TRBJ2-7; TRBD2 agrees at 13 bases. The CDR3 length is 19 residues. V shed 0 bases and J 0 bases; nucleotides not matched to a gene: 8. CDR1 and CDR2 from the germline V gene are ENHRY and SYGVKD. The chain's CDR3 is CAISESGGLAGVPSYEQYF. The CDR3 DNA reads as TGTGCCATCAGTGAGTCGGGAGGACTAGCGGGAGTACCCTCCTACGAGCAGTACTTC.

The chain carries TRBV6-6 and TRBJ2-7; the D gene is possibly TRBD1 (6 bases). The CDR3 covers 13 residues. The germline gives CDR1 MNHNY, CDR2 SVGAGI (reference sequence). V lost 4 bases to trimming and J lost 5 bases, with 12 bases between them. CDR3 bases: TGTGCCAGCAGTTCCCCCCCAGGGGACGAGCAGTACTTC. It translates to CASSSPPGDEQYF.

The chain combines TRBV2 with TRBJ2-1, with 12 positions matching TRBD2. The V segment lost 6 bases and the J segment 15 bases; nucleotides outside the gene matches: 6. The CDR3 is 12 amino acids. Germline CDR1 is SNHLY and CDR2 is FYNNEI. CDR3 bases: TGTGCCAGCAGGGGGACTAGCGGGTTTAGGTTCTTC. Protein: CASRGTSGFRFF.

This chain links TRBV7-2 with TRBJ2-3; D is possibly TRBD2 (5 bases). The V gene's germline CDR1 is SGHTA and CDR2 FQGNSA. This CDR3 has 12 residues. V lost 5 bases, J lost 7 bases, and 10 bases lay in between. CDR3: CASSLSGYTQYF. The CDR3 DNA is TGTGCCAGCAGCCTTTCGGGGTATACGCAGTATTTT.

The V call is TRBV20-1, the J call TRBJ1-1, with 8 bases matching TRBD1. Germline-derived CDR1 and CDR2 are DFQATT and SNEGSKA (reference sequence). This CDR3 has 11 residues. V was pared by 5 bases and J by 10 bases, with 6 bases of the junction left unmatched. CDR3 protein: CSAVDRELAFF. The CDR3 DNA is TGCAGTGCTGTGGACAGGGAGTTAGCTTTCTTT.

This sequence joins TRBV5-1 and TRBJ1-2; tentative D call: TRBD1 (5 bases). Deletions cut 5 bases from V and 2 bases from J, with 10 bases between. The germline gives CDR1 SGHRS, CDR2 YFSETQ. The length of the CDR3 is 13 residues. CDR3: CASSPRQNYGYTF. DNA for the CDR3: TGCGCCAGCAGTCCCAGACAGAACTATGGCTACACCTTC.

This clone was seen only once. This chain connects TRBV7-8 to TRBJ1-4; 7 nucleotides agree with TRBD1. CDR1 is SGHVS and CDR2 is FQNEAQ in the germline V gene. Unmatched junction bases numbered 2, after V lost 5 bases and J lost 8 bases. This CDR3 has 12 amino acids. The DNA of the CDR3 is TGTGCCAGCAGCCCAGGGGGGGAAAAACTGTTTTTT. Its translation is CASSPGGEKLFF.

The rearrangement joins TRBV7-3 to TRBJ2-1, with 10 nucleotides matching TRBD2. Germline lookup yields CDR1 SGHTA and CDR2 FQGTGA. V was clipped by 2 bases and J by 10 bases; unmatched bases: 8. There are 15 residues in the CDR3. The CDR3 sequence: CASSLRLAGVGEQFF. DNA for the CDR3: TGTGCCAGCAGCTTACGTCTAGCGGGAGTGGGGGAGCAGTTCTTC.

The chain has TRBV16 and TRBJ1-1, with a weak D call TRBD1 (5 bases). Trimming shortened V by 6 bases and J by 1 base, and 12 bases separated the two germline ends. The V gene's germline CDR1 is KGHSY and CDR2 FQNENV. The CDR3 sequence is 14 residues long. The CDR3 coding sequence is TGTGCCAGCAGTGGGGCGGGGCCGAACACTGAAGCTTTCTTT. This sequence encodes CASSGAGPNTEAFF.

The CDR3 DNA follows: TGTGCCAGCAGTCCGGGAGTGAACACCGGGGAGCTGTTTTTT. As protein: CASSPGVNTGELFF. The rearrangement uses TRBV6-5 and TRBJ2-2; weak D call: TRBD2 (6 bases). Trimming cost V 5 bases and J 1 base, with 8 bases left between them. Germline V gene sequence: CDR1 MNHEY, CDR2 SVGAGI. This CDR3 spans 14 amino acids.

In its sample, this clone was seen once. The chain links TRBV7-2 to TRBJ1-1, with 7 nucleotides matching TRBD1. This CDR3 contains 13 residues. V shed 7 bases, J shed 6 bases, and the junction held 8 bases outside the gene matches. In germline, CDR1 is SGHTA, CDR2 FQGNSA. The CDR3 bases are TGTGCCAGCACCACAGGGGTCAAAGCTGAAGCTTTCTTT. Its translation is CASTTGVKAEAFF.

This clone has just one count. Here the CDR3 DNA reads TGTGCCAGCAGTCTTAACAGGGGCCAAGCCTACGAGCAGTACTTC. As protein: CASSLNRGQAYEQYF. The J gene is TRBJ2-7, the V gene TRBV6-6, with 7 positions matching TRBD1. J gave up 2 bases and V 5 bases, and 9 bases lay outside the gene matches. This CDR3 region has 15 residues. CDR1 and CDR2 (germline): MNHNY, SVGAGI (reference sequence).

The chain has TRBV6-5 and TRBJ2-3; D is undetermined. The CDR3 covers 12 residues. Trimming pared 10 bases from V and 4 bases from J, leaving 12 bases between. Germline CDR1 is MNHEY and CDR2 is SVGAGI. DNA of the CDR3: TGTGCCACCAACCTACAGCCAGATACGCAGTATTTT. Protein product: CATNLQPDTQYF.

The chain joins TRBV19 to TRBJ2-1; 10 bases fit TRBD2. The germline V gene has CDR1 LNHDA and CDR2 SQIVND (reference sequence). The CDR3 extends over 17 amino acids. Losses at the gene ends were 1 base for V and 6 bases for J; bases not matched to a gene: 9. The CDR3 spells CASSIVASGRGGNEQFF. The CDR3 DNA sequence: TGTGCCAGTAGTATAGTAGCTAGCGGGAGAGGCGGCAATGAGCAGTTCTTC.